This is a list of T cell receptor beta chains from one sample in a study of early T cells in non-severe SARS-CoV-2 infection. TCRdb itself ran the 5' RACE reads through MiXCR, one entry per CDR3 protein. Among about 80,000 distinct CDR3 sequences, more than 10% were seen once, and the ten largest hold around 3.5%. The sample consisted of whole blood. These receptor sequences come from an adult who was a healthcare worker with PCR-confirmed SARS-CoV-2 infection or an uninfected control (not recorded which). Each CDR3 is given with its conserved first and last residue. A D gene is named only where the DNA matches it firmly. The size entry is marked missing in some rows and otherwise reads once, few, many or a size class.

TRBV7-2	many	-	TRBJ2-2	CASSLAVGAAGELFF	TGTGCCAGCAGCTTAGCGGTGGGAGCGGCCGGGGAGCTGTTTTTT
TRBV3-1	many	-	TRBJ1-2	CASSQDGYSGGYTF	TGTGCCAGCAGCCAAGATGGATATTCGGGTGGCTACACCTTC
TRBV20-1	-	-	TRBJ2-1	CSARDPRDYSYNEQFF	TGCAGTGCTAGAGATCCCCGGGATTACTCCTACAATGAGCAGTTCTTC
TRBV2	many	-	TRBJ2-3	CATPTGDTQYF	TGTGCCACCCCGACCGGAGATACGCAGTATTTT
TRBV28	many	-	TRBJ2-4	CASSRAAKNIQYF	TGTGCCAGCTCCAGAGCAGCCAAAAACATTCAGTACTTC
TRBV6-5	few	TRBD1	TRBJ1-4	CASRTGGKTEKLFF	TGTGCCAGCAGAACAGGGGGAAAGACTGAAAAACTGTTTTTT
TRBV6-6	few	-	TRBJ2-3	CASSHSGTDTDTQYF	TGTGCCAGCAGTCACTCCGGGACGGACACAGATACGCAGTATTTT
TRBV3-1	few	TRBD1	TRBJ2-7	CASSRPTGGVYEQYF	TGTGCCAGCAGCCGCCCGACAGGGGGCGTGTACGAGCAGTACTTC
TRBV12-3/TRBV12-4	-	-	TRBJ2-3	CASSFGGEADTQYF	TGTGCCAGCAGTTTCGGCGGGGAGGCAGATACGCAGTATTTT
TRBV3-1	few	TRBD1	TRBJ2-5	CASSLRTGGEGETQYF	TGTGCCAGCAGCCTACGAACAGGGGGCGAGGGTGAGACCCAGTACTTC
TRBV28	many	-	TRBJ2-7	CASSLSRAYEQYF	TGTGCCAGCAGTTTAAGCAGGGCTTACGAGCAGTACTTC
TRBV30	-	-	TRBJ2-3	CATPLAGTDTQYF	TGTGCTACACCCTTGGCGGGCACAGATACGCAGTATTTT
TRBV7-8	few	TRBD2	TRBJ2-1	CASSRLRLAAYNEQFF	TGTGCCAGCAGCCGGTTAAGACTAGCGGCTTACAATGAGCAGTTCTTC
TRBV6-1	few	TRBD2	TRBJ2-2	CASSEPGSGRGELFF	TGTGCCAGCAGTGAACCGGGTAGCGGGAGGGGGGAGCTGTTTTTT
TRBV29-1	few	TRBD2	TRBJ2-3	CSVGGLAGPDTQYF	TGCAGCGTTGGGGGACTAGCGGGACCAGATACGCAGTATTTT
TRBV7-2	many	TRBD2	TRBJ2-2	CASSLELAGGLNTGELFF	TGTGCCAGCAGCTTAGAACTAGCGGGAGGCTTGAACACCGGGGAGCTGTTTTTT
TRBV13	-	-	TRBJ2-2	CASSDASSENTGELFF	TGTGCCAGCAGCGACGCCAGTTCCGAGAACACCGGGGAGCTGTTTTTT
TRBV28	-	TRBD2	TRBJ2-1	CASSLTSGSFYNEQFF	TGTGCCAGCAGTTTGACTAGCGGGAGCTTCTACAATGAGCAGTTCTTC
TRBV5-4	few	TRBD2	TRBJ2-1	CASSLRLAGVYEQFF	TGTGCCAGCAGCCTTCGGCTAGCGGGAGTCTATGAGCAGTTCTTC
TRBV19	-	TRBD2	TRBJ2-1	CASSSTSGQQFF	TGTGCCAGTAGTTCAACTAGCGGGCAGCAGTTCTTC
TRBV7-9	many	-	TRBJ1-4	CASSLSGMKEKLFF	TGTGCCAGCAGCTTATCAGGGATGAAAGAAAAACTGTTTTTT
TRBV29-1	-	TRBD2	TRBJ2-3	CSVAGAGGSTDTQYF	TGCAGCGTTGCGGGGGCGGGGGGAAGCACAGATACGCAGTATTTT
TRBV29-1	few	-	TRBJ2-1	CGVPSARTNNEQFF	TGCGGGGTCCCTTCAGCTCGAACTAACAATGAGCAGTTCTTC
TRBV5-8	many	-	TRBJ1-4	CASSLTGMDEKLFF	TGTGCCAGCAGCTTGACAGGAATGGATGAAAAACTGTTTTTT
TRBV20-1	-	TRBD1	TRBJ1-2	CSALRTGEGYGYTF	TGCAGTGCCCTCCGGACAGGGGAGGGCTATGGCTACACCTTC
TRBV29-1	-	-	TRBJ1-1	CSVLRIMNTEAFF	TGCAGCGTGCTCAGGATTATGAACACTGAAGCTTTCTTT
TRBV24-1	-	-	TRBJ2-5	CATSDPSTGTRETQYF	TGTGCCACCAGTGATCCCTCGACAGGGACTCGGGAGACCCAGTACTTC
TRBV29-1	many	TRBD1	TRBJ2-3	CSVQTGAQYF	TGCAGCGTCCAGACAGGGGCGCAGTATTTT
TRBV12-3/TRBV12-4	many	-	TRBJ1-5	CASSLRASLSQHF	TGTGCCAGCAGCCTTCGGGCTTCCCTCTCCCAGCATTTT
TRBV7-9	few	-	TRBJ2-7	CASSPPGQPEQYF	TGTGCCAGCAGCCCCCCCGGGCAGCCGGAGCAGTACTTC
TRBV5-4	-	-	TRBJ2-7	CASSPTRLPYEQYF	TGTGCCAGCAGCCCGACCCGACTCCCGTACGAGCAGTACTTC
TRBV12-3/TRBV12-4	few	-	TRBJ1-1	CASSPGRSYTEAFF	TGTGCCAGCAGTCCGGGACGGTCTTACACTGAAGCTTTCTTT
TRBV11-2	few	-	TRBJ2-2	CASSLVLGLSNTGELFF	TGTGCCAGCAGCTTAGTTCTGGGCCTGTCGAACACCGGGGAGCTGTTTTTT
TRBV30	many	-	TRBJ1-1	CAWSGGTNTEAFF	TGTGCCTGGAGTGGTGGAACGAACACTGAAGCTTTCTTT
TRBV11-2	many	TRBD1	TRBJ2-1	CASSSDRGPVGNEQFF	TGTGCCAGCAGCTCCGACAGGGGCCCGGTGGGGAATGAGCAGTTCTTC
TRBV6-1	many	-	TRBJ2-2	CASSEAYTGLNTGELFF	TGTGCCAGCAGTGAAGCGTATACAGGCCTAAACACCGGGGAGCTGTTTTTT
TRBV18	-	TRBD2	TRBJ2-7	CASSPLVLAGSYEQYF	TGTGCCAGCTCACCCCTGGTACTAGCGGGATCCTACGAGCAGTACTTC
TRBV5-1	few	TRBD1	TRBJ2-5	CASSLMGQQETQYF	TGCGCCAGCAGCTTGATGGGACAGCAAGAGACCCAGTACTTC
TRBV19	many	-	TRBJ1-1	CASTKRGETTEAFF	TGTGCCAGTACGAAACGTGGAGAGACCACTGAAGCTTTCTTT
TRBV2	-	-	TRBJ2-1	CASSPLDGGDEQFF	TGTGCCAGCAGTCCACTAGACGGCGGCGATGAGCAGTTCTTC
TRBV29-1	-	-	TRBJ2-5	CSARWLETQYF	TGCAGCGCCCGATGGCTAGAGACCCAGTACTTC
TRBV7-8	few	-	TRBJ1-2	CASSRGDIIPQAGYTF	TGTGCCAGCAGCCGCGGGGATATCATACCTCAGGCTGGCTACACCTTC
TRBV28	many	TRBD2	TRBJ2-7	CASSWPGGSPPLQQYF	TGTGCCAGCAGTTGGCCGGGGGGGTCCCCTCCCCTTCAGCAGTACTTC
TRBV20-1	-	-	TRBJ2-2	CSARASSAGELFF	TGCAGTGCTAGGGCTAGTTCGGCCGGGGAGCTGTTTTTT
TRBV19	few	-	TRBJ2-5	CASSRTQSGETQYF	TGTGCCAGTAGTAGAACTCAGAGCGGGGAGACCCAGTACTTC
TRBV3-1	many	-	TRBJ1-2	CASSQASVGRYTF	TGTGCCAGCAGCCAAGCGTCCGTCGGTCGTTACACCTTC
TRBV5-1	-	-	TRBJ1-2	CVSSPNGGYGYTF	TGCGTCAGCAGCCCGAACGGGGGCTATGGCTACACCTTC
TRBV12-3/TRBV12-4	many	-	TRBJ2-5	CASSFPIEGTQYF	TGTGCCAGCAGTTTCCCGATAGAAGGGACCCAGTACTTC